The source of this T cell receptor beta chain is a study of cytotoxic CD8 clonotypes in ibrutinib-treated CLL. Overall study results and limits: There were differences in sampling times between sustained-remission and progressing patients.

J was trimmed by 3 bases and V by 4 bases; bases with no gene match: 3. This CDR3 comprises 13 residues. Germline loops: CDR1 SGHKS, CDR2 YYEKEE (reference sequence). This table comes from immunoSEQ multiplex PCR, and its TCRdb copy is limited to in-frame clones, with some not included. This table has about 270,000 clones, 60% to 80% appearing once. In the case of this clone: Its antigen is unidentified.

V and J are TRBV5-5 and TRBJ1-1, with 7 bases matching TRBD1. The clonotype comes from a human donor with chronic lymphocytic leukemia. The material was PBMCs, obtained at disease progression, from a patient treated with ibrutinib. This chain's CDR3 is CASSNRGDTEAFF. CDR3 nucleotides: TGTGCCAGCAGCAACAGGGGTGACACTGAAGCTTTCTTT.